This T cell receptor beta chain was sequenced during a study of regulatory T cells in long-lasting Graves disease (dated by TCRdb to the early 2020s). About the study as a whole: Newly diagnosed Graves' disease patients had taken antithyroid drugs for less than 3 months. Patients with persistent Graves' disease were compared with patients with newly diagnosed Graves' disease using TCR sequencing and RNA sequencing of peripheral blood. The study was registered as a clinical trial and conducted in China. A total of roughly 35 samples underwent TCR sequencing: roughly 13 from persistent and roughly 20 from newly diagnosed Graves' disease patients. Paper-wide results and their limitations: Sequencing and analysis were limited to the TCR beta chain. Preferential use of TRBV28, TRBJ1-2 and TRBJ2-5 was observed in persistent disease, whereas TRBV20-1 and TRBJ2-1 were favored in newly diagnosed disease. Persistent patients shared more public clonotypes among themselves (more than 2,500) than newly diagnosed patients did (roughly 920). Peripheral blood alone was examined, since thyroid tissue, which constituted the primary lesion, could not be accessed. Persistent Graves' disease patients showed lower TCR Shannon entropy and fewer highly expanded clones than newly diagnosed patients, suggesting clonal expansion. The authors noted that the small sample size was a limitation that may lower accuracy.

The CDR3 sequence holds 16 residues, the cysteine and phenylalanine included. Solely the CDR3 DNA is kept, with 48 bases framed from the first base. CDR1 and CDR2, per the germline V gene, are LGHNT and FRNRAP. For this chain, trimming is 2 bases at the V end and 2 bases at the J end, and the number of junction bases without a gene match is 4. The protocol used for the library was multiplex PCR. Sequencing was carried out with an Illumina HiSeq 4000. To build TCR beta libraries, CDR3 regions were amplified by Arm-PCR using iRepertoire HTBI primers. PCR products were gel purified before sequencing. Regarding the original processing steps: Gene usage analysis of CDR3 amino acid clonotypes used the 50 to 70 TRBV and about 15 TRBJ segments found across samples. Filtered high-quality paired reads were merged into contigs using COPE and FqMerger. BLAST was used to align contigs to IMGT TRBV, TRBD and TRBJ reference genes, with CDR3 defined following IMGT. Highly expanded clones were defined as clonotypes with a frequency above 0.1%. Shannon entropy was used to measure repertoire diversity, and the Gini coefficient was used to measure V-J evenness. A clonotype found in more than one individual was treated as public. TCRdb cleaned the public reads at Q25 with fastp, built clones with MiXCR and kept in-frame beta chains. Every entry covers one CDR3 protein and lists the most common genes and DNA from its rows. In this record, the V and J calls reflect TCRdb's handling and not the investigators' own analysis. Across this sample there are 680,000 or so distinct CDR3 sequences, with around 15% seen only once. The top ten clones comprise under 20% of the sample.

In its sample, this clonotype was seen many times. Its specific antigen is unknown. No per-base quality is available; no much larger clone lies one base away. The time point tag for this specimen amounts to: newly diagnosed GD, antithyroid drugs for less than 3 months. RNA was extracted from PBMCs in TRIzol for both TCR sequencing and RNA sequencing. The diagnosis of Graves' disease was made according to American Thyroid Association guidelines. Patients were recruited from an endocrinology department in Xi'an, China. From each patient, around 9 milliliters of peripheral blood was collected into an EDTA anticoagulant tube. Ficoll Paque Plus density gradient separation was used to isolate PBMCs, and no further T cell sorting was performed. An Agilent 2100 Bioanalyzer and agarose gel were used to check RNA quality, while a NanoDrop 2000 measured RNA concentration. The same sample was also used in a study of T cells in Graves' hyperthyroidism and ophthalmopathy. The other study reports the following: Stable Graves' hyperthyroidism was defined as the absence of progression to ophthalmopathy over 18 months of follow-up. Hyperthyroidism patients were newly diagnosed, had a disease duration of under 2 months, and were aged 18 to 65 years. The study excluded patients with uncontrolled infections, other autoimmune diseases, pregnancy or lactation. Diagnoses relied on clinical symptoms, serum thyroxine and TRAb, thyroid ultrasound and orbital computed tomography. For the first round of RT-PCR on the TCR CDR3, the HTBI primer set was used together with the Qiagen OneStep RT-PCR kit. Most expanded thyroid clonotypes (frequency above 0.001) were also detected in blood, suggesting blood repertoires may reflect thyroid immune responses. In cross-validation, a model built on a 13 V-J signature told ophthalmopathy apart from stable hyperthyroidism with approximately 90% sensitivity and 81% to 82% specificity, and in testing the same model reached 80%/75%. In validation, progression to ophthalmopathy was predicted by the model with 70% to 71% sensitivity and 72% to 85% specificity, a median of about 6.8 months before onset. A discovery cohort of about a hundred patients, 43 with Graves' ophthalmopathy and approximately 57 with stable Graves' hyperthyroidism, was used to find distinguishing TCR V-J signatures. Prospective prediction of ophthalmopathy was tested in an independent validation cohort consisting of 18 to 20 hyperthyroidism patients and approximately 16 patients who later progressed to ophthalmopathy. The 100 discovery patients were randomly split 7:3 into training and test sets. The study also compared thyroid tissue and blood T-cell repertoires from five or six Graves' hyperthyroidism patients. Once sampling was done, hyperthyroidism patients were given methimazole at a starting dose of 30 mg daily, whereas ophthalmopathy patients were given high-dose intravenous methylprednisolone. The libraries were constructed in a second round of multiplex PCR and then size-selected and purified. Paired-end sequencing of the libraries was performed with 100 bp reads on an Illumina HiSeq2000. SOAPnuke was used to process the raw data, throwing out any read that contained adapters or uncalled bases, had a mean Phred below 15, or lacked an exact constant-primer or identifier match. COPE v1.2.5 was used to merge high-quality paired reads, and clonotypes were defined as unique nucleotide sequences. MiTCR v1.1 was used to align the clonotypes against IMGT TRBV, TRBD and TRBJ reference segments. Analysis was restricted to V-J combinations with a frequency above 0.0001, which covered approximately 99% of repertoires. A TCS score was defined as the ratio of F50 (clonal expansion) to E x V (chaos), with BLOSUM62-based TCRdist applied between CDR3 peptides within each V-J. Welch's t-statistics and random forest reduced around 520 V-J features to around 14, which were used in a naive Bayes classifier (R e1071). Sample size was not statistically predetermined, and blinding of investigators to group allocation was not performed. According to the paper, TCR Vbeta CDR3 sequencing was carried out on over 130 peripheral blood samples, which came from 40 to 45 ophthalmopathy, about 75 hyperthyroidism and roughly 17 progressor patients.

Recombination joined TRBV12-5 with TRBJ2-1; 9 bases in the middle match TRBD2. This TCR derives from a woman in her 30s with Graves disease. Donor details come from another sample of the same person, matched by shared clones. The input for sequencing was peripheral blood mononuclear cells (PBMCs), taken at new diagnosis, from a patient treated with antithyroid drugs. The DNA sequence reads TGTGCTAGTGGTTTGACTAGCGGGTACGCCTACAATGAGCAGTTCTTC. Its translation reads: CASGLTSGYAYNEQFF. The full variable domain, completed from the reference TRBV12-5 and TRBJ2-1 proteins outside the CDR3, reads DARVTQTPRHKVTEMGQEVTMRCQPILGHNTVFWYRQTMMQGLELLAYFRNRAPLDDSGMPKDRFSAEMPDATLATLKIQPSEPRDSAVYFCASGLTSGYAYNEQFFGPGTRLTVL.